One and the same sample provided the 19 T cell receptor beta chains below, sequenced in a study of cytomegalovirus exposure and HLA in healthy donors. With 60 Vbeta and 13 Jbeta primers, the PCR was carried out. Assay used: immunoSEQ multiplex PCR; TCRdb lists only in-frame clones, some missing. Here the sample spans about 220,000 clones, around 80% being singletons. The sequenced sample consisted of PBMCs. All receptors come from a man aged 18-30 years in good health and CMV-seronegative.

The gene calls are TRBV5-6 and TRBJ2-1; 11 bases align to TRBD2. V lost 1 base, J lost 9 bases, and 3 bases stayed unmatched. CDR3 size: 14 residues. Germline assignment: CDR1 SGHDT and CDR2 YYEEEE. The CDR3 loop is CASSLFSGRGEQFF. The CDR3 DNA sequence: TGTGCCAGCAGCTTGTTTAGCGGGAGGGGTGAGCAGTTCTTC.

The CDR3 spells CASSLGLIGELFF. DNA of the CDR3: TGTGCCAGCAGCCTGGGACTCATCGGGGAGCTGTTTTTT. V and J are TRBV11-2 and TRBJ2-2; perhaps TRBD2 as D (6 bases). Trimming pared 5 bases from V and 7 bases from J, leaving 11 bases between. Germline CDR1 and CDR2: SGHAT and FQNNGV. CDR3 length: 13 amino acids.

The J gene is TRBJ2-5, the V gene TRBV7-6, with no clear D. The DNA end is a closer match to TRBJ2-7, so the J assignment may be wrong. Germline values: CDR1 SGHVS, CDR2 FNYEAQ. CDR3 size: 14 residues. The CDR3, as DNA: TGTGCCAGCAGCCCACCCATGCCCCCCTACGAGCAGTACTTC. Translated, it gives CASSPPMPPYEQYF.

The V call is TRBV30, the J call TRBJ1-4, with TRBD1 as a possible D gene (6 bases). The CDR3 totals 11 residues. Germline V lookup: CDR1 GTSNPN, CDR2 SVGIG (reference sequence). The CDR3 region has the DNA TGTGCTGTGGGGGCACAGGAAAAACTGTTTTTT. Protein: CAVGAQEKLFF.

CDR3 DNA sequence: TGTGCCAGCAGTGACCGGGGAATCTCCTACGAGCAGTACTTC. Encoded protein: CASSDRGISYEQYF. The chain combines TRBV2 with TRBJ2-7; tentative D call: TRBD2 (5 bases). The V end lost 3 bases, the J end lost 0 bases, and 9 bases lay between the germline ends. The germline CDR1 and CDR2 sequences are SNHLY and FYNNEI. The CDR3 is made up of 14 amino acids. Using reference TRBV2 and TRBJ2-7 for the parts outside the CDR3, the full variable domain is EPEVTQTPSHQVTQMGQEVILRCVPISNHLYFYWYRQILGQKVEFLVSFYNNEISEKSEIFDDQFSVERPDGSNFTLKIRSTKLEDSAMYFCASSDRGISYEQYFGPGTRLTVT.

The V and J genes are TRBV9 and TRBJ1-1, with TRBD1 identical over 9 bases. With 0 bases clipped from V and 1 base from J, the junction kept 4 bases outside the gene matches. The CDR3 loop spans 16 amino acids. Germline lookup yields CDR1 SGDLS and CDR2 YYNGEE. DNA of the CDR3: TGTGCCAGCAGCGTAGGGGACAGGGATTGGAACACTGAAGCTTTCTTT. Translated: CASSVGDRDWNTEAFF.

CDR3 nucleotide sequence: TGTGCCAGCAGCGGTTCGACAGGCCCCCAAGAGACCCAGTACTTC. It translates to CASSGSTGPQETQYF. V usage is TRBV9 and J usage is TRBJ2-5; a possible D gene is TRBD1 (6 bases). Per germline, CDR1 SGDLS and CDR2 YYNGEE. V was cut by 3 bases and J by 1 base, with 13 bases left in between. This CDR3 region has 15 residues.

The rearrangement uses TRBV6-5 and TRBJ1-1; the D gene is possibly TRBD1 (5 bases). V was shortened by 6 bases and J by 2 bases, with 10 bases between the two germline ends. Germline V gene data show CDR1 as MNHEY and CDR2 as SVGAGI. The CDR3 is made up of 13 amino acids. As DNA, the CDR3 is TGTGCCAGCAGGATTCAGGGCAACACTGAAGCTTTCTTT. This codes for CASRIQGNTEAFF.

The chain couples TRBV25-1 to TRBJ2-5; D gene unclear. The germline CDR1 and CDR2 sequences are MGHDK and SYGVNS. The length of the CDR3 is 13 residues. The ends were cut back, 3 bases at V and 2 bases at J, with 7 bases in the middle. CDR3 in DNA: TGTGCCAGCAGTGATTCCAATCAAGAGACCCAGTACTTC. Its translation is CASSDSNQETQYF.

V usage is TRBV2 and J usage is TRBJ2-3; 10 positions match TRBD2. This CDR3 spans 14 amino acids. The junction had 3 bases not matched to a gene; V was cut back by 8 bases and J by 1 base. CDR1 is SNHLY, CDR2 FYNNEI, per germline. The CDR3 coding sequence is TGTGCCAGCGGCGGGACTAGCGGCACAGATACGCAGTATTTT. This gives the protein CASGGTSGTDTQYF.

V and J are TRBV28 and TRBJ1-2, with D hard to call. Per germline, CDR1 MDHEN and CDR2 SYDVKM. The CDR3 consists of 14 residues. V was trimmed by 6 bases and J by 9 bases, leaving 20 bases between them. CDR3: CASSYITGSESYTF. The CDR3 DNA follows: TGTGCCAGCAGCTATATCACGGGATCAGAAAGCTACACCTTC.

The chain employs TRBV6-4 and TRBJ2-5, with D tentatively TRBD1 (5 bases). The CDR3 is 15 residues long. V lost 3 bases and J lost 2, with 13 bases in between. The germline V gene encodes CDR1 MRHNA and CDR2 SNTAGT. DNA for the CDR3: TGTGCCAGCAGTGATTGGACATCGGCTCAAGAGACCCAGTACTTC. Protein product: CASSDWTSAQETQYF.

Written as DNA, the CDR3 is TGTGCCAGCAGTTACTCGATCCCTACGGGAGGAGTCTACGAGCAGTACTTC. It yields the protein CASSYSIPTGGVYEQYF. V and J are TRBV27 and TRBJ2-7; 7 bases line up with TRBD2. The CDR3 contains 17 residues. CDR1 and CDR2 (germline): MNHEY, SMNVEV (reference sequence). Trimming took 4 bases from V and 3 from J; bases not matched to a gene: 15.

The DNA for the CDR3 is TGTGCCAGCAGCCCCCGACAGGGGGCCCACTATGGCTACACCTTC. This translates into CASSPRQGAHYGYTF. The J gene is TRBJ1-2, the V gene TRBV11-2; 10 bases line up with TRBD1. This CDR3 spans 15 amino acids. J gave up 3 bases and V 5 bases, and 6 bases lay outside the gene matches. The V gene's germline CDR1 is SGHAT and CDR2 FQNNGV.

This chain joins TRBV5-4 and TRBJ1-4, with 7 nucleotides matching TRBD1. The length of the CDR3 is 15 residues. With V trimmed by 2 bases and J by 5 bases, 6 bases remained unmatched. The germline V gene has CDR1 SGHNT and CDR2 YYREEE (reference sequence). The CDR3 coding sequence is TGTGCCAGCAGCTTTTCGGGACAGAAGAATGAAAAACTGTTTTTT. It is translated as CASSFSGQKNEKLFF.

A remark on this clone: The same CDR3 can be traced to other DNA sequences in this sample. The CDR3 sequence is CAWSTGTGLYEQYF. CDR3 sequence (DNA): TGTGCCTGGAGTACTGGGACAGGGCTCTACGAGCAGTACTTC. This sequence joins TRBV30 and TRBJ2-7; the match to TRBD1 covers 9 bases. This CDR3 spans 14 amino acids. Germline V CDR1 and CDR2: GTSNPN, SVGIG (reference sequence). The V gene end was trimmed by 2 bases and the J gene end by 3 bases; junction bases not matched to a gene: 5. Together with reference TRBV30 and TRBJ2-7, the CDR3 gives the full variable domain: SQTIHQWPATLVQPVGSPLSLECTVEGTSNPNLYWYRQAAGRGLQLLFYSVGIGQISSEVPQNLSASRPQDRQFILSSKKLLLSDSGFYLCAWSTGTGLYEQYFGPGTRLTVT.

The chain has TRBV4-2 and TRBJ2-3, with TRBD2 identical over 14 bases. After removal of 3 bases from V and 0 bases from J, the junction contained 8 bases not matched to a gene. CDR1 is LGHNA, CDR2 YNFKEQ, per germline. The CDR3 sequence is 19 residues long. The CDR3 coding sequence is TGTGCCAGCAGCCACCCCCCGGGACTAGCGGGAGCGAGCACAGATACGCAGTATTTT. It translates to CASSHPPGLAGASTDTQYF.

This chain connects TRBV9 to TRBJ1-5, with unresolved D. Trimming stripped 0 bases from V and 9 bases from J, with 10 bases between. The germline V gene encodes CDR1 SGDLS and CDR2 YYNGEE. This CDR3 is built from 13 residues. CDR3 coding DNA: TGTGCCAGCAGCGTAGCTCGAGCAGGGCCCCAGCATTTT. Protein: CASSVARAGPQHF.

Here the CDR3 reads CASSFEDKRYEQYF. The CDR3 DNA reads as TGTGCCAGCAGCTTTGAAGACAAACGCTACGAGCAGTACTTC. The chain recombines TRBV7-8 with TRBJ2-5; D is uncertain. The last part of the DNA fits TRBJ2-7 better; the J call may be wrong. The CDR3 loop spans 14 amino acids. CDR1 SGHVS and CDR2 FQNEAQ come from the germline V gene.